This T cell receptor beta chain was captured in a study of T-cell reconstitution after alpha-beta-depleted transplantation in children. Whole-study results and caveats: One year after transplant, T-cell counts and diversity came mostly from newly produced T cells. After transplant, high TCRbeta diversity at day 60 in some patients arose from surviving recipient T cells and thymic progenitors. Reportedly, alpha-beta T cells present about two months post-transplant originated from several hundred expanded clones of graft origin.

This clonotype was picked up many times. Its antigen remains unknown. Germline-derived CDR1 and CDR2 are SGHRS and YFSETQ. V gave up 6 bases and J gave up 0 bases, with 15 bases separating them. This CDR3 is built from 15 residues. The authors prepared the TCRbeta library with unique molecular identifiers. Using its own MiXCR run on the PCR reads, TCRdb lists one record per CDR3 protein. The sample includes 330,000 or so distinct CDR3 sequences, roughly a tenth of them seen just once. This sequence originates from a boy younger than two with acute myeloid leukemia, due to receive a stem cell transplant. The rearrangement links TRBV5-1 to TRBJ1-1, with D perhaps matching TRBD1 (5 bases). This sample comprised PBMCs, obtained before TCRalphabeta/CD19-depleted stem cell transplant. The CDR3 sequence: CASNWKQDMNTEAFF. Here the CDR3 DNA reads TGCGCCAGCAACTGGAAACAGGATATGAACACTGAAGCTTTCTTT.